Included here is one T cell receptor beta chain sequence, with context. Its antigen is unidentified. V was cut by 3 bases and J by 5 bases, with 10 bases left in between. CDR1 and CDR2 from the germline V gene are MGHDK and SYGVNS. The CDR3 runs to 13 residues. MiXCR, applied by TCRdb to the 5' RACE reads, yields one record per CDR3 protein. Of about 160,000 distinct CDR3 sequences in the sample, 44% are singletons; the top ten hold roughly 15%. This entry comes from a study of CD8 T cells in ankylosing spondylitis. Overall study results and limits: Before this, some motif variants had been reported in reactive arthritis synovial fluid and blood. The study identified a TCR beta motif of fewer than 10 highly homologous variants that appeared characteristic of ankylosing spondylitis blood. Disease-linked clones reportedly showed significant enrichment in matched ankylosing spondylitis synovial fluid.

The chain links TRBV25-1 to TRBJ1-1; D is possibly TRBD1 (6 bases). Specimen: synovial fluid, either unsorted or a sorted T cell fraction (not recorded which). This receptor was identified in a male donor with ankylosing spondylitis. The DNA for the CDR3 is TGTGCCAGCAGTGAGGGGGCAGGAACTGAAGCTTTCTTT. Translating gives CASSEGAGTEAFF.